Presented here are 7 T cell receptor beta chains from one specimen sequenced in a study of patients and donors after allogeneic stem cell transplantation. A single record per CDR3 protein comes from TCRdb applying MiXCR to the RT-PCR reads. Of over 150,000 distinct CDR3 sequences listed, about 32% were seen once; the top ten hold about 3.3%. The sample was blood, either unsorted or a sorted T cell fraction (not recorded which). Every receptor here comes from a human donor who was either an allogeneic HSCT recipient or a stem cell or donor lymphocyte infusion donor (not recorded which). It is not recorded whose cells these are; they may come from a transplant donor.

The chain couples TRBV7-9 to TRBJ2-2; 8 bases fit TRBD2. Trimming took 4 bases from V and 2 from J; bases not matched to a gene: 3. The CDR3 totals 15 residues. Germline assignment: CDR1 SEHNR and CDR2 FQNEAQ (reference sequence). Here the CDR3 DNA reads TGTGCCAGCAGCTATAGCGGGACTAACACCGGGGAGCTGTTTTTT. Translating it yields CASSYSGTNTGELFF.

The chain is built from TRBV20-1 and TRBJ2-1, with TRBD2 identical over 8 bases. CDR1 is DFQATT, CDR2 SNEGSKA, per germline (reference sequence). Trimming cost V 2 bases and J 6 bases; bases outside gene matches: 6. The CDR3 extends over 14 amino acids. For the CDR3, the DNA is TGCAGTGCTAGAAGCGACGGGACTAGCAATGAGCAGTTCTTC. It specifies CSARSDGTSNEQFF.

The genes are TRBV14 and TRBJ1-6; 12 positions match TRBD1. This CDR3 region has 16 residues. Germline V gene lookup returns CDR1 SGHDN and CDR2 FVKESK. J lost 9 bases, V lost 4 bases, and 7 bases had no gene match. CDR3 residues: CASSPRDRGPSSPLHF. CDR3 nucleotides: TGTGCCAGCAGCCCCCGGGACAGGGGGCCCAGTTCACCCCTCCACTTT. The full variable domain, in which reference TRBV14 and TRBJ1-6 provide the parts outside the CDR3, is EAGVTQFPSHSVIEKGQTVTLRCDPISGHDNLYWYRRVMGKEIKFLLHFVKESKQDESGMPNNRFLAERTGGTYSTLKVQPAELEDSGVYFCASSPRDRGPSSPLHFGNGTRLTVT.

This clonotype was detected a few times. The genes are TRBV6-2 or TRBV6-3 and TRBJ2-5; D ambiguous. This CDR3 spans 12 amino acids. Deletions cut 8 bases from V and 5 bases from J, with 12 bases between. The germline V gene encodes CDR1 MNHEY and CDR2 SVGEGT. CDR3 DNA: TGTGCCAGCCGCTCCAACGGCGAGACCCAGTACTTC. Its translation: CASRSNGETQYF.

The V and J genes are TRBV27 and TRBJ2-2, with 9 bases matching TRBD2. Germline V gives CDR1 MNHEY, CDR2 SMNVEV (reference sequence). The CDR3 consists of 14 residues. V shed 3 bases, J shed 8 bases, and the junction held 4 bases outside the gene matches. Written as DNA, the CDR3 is TGTGCCAGCAGTTTCCGGCTAGCGGGAGGGGAGCTGTTTTTT. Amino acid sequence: CASSFRLAGGELFF.

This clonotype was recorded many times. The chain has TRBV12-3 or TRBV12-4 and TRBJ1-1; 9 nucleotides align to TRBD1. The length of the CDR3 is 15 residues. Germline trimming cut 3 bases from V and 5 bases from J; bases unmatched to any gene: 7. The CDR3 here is CASSFNRGLGTEAFF. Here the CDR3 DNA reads TGTGCCAGCAGTTTCAACAGGGGGCTGGGGACTGAAGCTTTCTTT.

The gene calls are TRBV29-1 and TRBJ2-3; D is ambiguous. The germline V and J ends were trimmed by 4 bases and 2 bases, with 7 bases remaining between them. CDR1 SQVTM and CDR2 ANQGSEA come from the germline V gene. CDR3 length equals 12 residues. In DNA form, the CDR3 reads TGCAGCGTTGTTGGGCACACAGATACGCAGTATTTT. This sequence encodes CSVVGHTDTQYF.